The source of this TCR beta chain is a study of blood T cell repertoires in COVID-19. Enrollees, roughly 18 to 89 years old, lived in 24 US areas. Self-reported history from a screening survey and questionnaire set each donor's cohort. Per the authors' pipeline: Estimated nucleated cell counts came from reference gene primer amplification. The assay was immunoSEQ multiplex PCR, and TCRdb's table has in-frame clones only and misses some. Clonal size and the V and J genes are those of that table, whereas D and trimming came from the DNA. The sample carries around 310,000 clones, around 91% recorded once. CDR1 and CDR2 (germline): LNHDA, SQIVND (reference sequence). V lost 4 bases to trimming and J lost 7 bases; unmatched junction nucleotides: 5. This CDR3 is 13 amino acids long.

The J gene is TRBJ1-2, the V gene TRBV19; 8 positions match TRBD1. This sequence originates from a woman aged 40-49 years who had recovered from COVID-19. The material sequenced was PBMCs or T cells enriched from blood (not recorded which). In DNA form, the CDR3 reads TGTGCCAGTAGTAACCAGGGGGCCAGTGGCTACACCTTC. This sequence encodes CASSNQGASGYTF.